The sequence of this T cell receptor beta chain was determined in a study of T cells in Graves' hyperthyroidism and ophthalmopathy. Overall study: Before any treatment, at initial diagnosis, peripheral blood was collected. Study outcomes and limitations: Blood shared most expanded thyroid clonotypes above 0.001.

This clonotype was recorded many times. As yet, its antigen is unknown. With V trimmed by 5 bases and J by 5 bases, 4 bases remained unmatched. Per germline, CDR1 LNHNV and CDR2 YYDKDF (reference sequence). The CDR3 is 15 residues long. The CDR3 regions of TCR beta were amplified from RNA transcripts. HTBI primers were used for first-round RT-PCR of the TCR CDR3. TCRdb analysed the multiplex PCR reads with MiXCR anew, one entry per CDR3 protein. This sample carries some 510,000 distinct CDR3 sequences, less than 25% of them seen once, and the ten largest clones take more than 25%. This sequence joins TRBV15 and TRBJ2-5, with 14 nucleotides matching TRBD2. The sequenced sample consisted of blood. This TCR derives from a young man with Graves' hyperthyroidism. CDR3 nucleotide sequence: TGTGCCACCAGCGGAGGGACTAGCGGGGGTGAGACCCAGTACTTC. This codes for CATSGGTSGGETQYF.